This T cell receptor (beta chain) was found in a study of blood T cell repertoires in COVID-19. Looking at the study overall: Italy, Spain and the United States were the sources of the convalescent and acute COVID-19 samples. PBMCs, B-cell-depleted T cells, or T cells were the source of the cDNA or gDNA that made up the material.

Seattle patients were enrolled during active infection and followed longitudinally. Authors' analysis steps: By means of reference gene primer amplification, nucleated cell counts were estimated. Measured with immunoSEQ multiplex PCR; TCRdb has only the in-frame clones, and not every one. V, J and clone size are those of that table, while D and trimming were read from the DNA. The repertoire includes around 430,000 clones, around 88% of them detected once, and roughly 12% sits in the top ten. This clone was picked up one time. Germline loops: CDR1 ENHRY, CDR2 SYGVKD. Trimming took 10 bases from V and 0 from J, leaving 19 bases between them. CDR3 size: 17 residues.

The sequence derives from a woman aged 45-59 years with COVID-19, enrolled during active disease. V is TRBV10-3 and J is TRBJ2-6; possibly TRBD2 for D (5 bases). The sequenced sample consisted of peripheral blood. This CDR3 is CATKSEEAPSGANVLTF. The CDR3 nucleotides read TGTGCCACTAAATCGGAGGAGGCTCCCTCTGGGGCCAACGTCCTGACTTTC.